These 26 T cell receptor beta chains came from one sample sequenced in a study of blood T cell repertoires in COVID-19. Sequencing was performed with immunoSEQ multiplex PCR; in TCRdb, only in-frame clones are kept and a portion is missing. This table has under 300,000 clones, approximately 90% appearing once. Sequencing was carried out using peripheral blood. The receptor source for this set is a man younger than 40 who had recovered from COVID-19.

The CDR3 bases are TGTGCCAGCAGCTTAGGACTAAATCCAACCGGGGAGCTGTTTTTT. Encoded protein: CASSLGLNPTGELFF. V usage is TRBV7-2 and J usage is TRBJ2-2; possibly TRBD2 for D (5 bases). V was trimmed by 1 base and J by 5 bases, leaving 11 bases between them. Germline lookup yields CDR1 SGHTA and CDR2 FQGNSA. The CDR3 is 15 amino acids.

This clone has just one count. The chain combines TRBV24-1 with TRBJ1-1; unclear D gene. The CDR3 is made up of 11 amino acids. Between the trimmed V and J ends, which lost 5 bases and 6 bases, there was a span of 6 bases. Germline V CDR1 and CDR2: KGHDR, SFDVKD. The CDR3 DNA sequence: TGTGCCACCAGTGGCGGTGCTGAAGCTTTCTTT. It translates to CATSGGAEAFF.

V usage is TRBV11-2 and J usage is TRBJ2-3, with D possibly TRBD2 on 6 matching bases. Looked up from germline, CDR1 is SGHAT and CDR2 is FQNNGV. The V end was cut by 8 bases, the J end by 4 bases, with 13 bases between. The length of the CDR3 is 13 residues. CDR3 region: CASSGGISDTQYF. DNA for the CDR3: TGTGCCAGCTCTGGGGGGATTTCAGATACGCAGTATTTT.

V usage is TRBV6-5 and J usage is TRBJ1-2, with D possibly being TRBD1 (5 bases). Trimming took 4 bases from V and 8 from J, leaving 11 bases between them. CDR1 and CDR2 (germline): MNHEY, SVGAGI. The CDR3 spans 12 residues. CDR3 protein: CASSFFGAGYTF. Written as DNA, the CDR3 is TGTGCCAGCAGTTTCTTTGGGGCCGGCTACACCTTC.

This clone was seen more than once but under ten times. The chain couples TRBV13 to TRBJ1-6; TRBD1 aligns across 8 bases. The germline CDR1 and CDR2 sequences are PRHDT and FYEKMQ (reference sequence). V lost 5 bases to trimming and J lost 4 bases; unmatched junction nucleotides: 4. The CDR3 has 15 amino acids. The CDR3 loop reads CASSPRTGYNSPLHF. DNA of the CDR3: TGTGCCAGCAGCCCTAGGACAGGGTATAATTCACCCCTCCACTTT.

The chain employs TRBV19 and TRBJ2-6, with a tentative D call TRBD2 (6 bases). The ends were cut back, 6 bases at V and 0 bases at J, with 24 bases in the middle. Germline V CDR1 and CDR2: LNHDA, SQIVND (reference sequence). The CDR3 extends over 20 amino acids. CDR3 amino acids: CASSGPGGGFHLSGANVLTF. The CDR3 DNA follows: TGTGCCAGTAGCGGCCCCGGGGGAGGATTCCACCTCTCTGGGGCCAACGTCCTGACTTTC.

CDR3 nucleotides: TGCGCCAGCAGCTTGGGGGGGGGCCGAGGGGACACTGAAGCTTTCTTT. As protein: CASSLGGGRGDTEAFF. The chain combines TRBV5-1 with TRBJ1-1, with a possible D match to TRBD1 (6 bases). This CDR3 spans 16 amino acids. Per germline, CDR1 SGHRS and CDR2 YFSETQ. Trimming stripped 0 bases from V and 3 bases from J, with 15 bases between.

This sequence joins TRBV9 and TRBJ2-6, with TRBD2 matching 8 bases. In germline, CDR1 is SGDLS, CDR2 YYNGEE. The CDR3 runs 17 residues. Unmatched junction bases numbered 7, after V lost 4 bases and J lost 1 base. The CDR3 loop is CASSLLGGGSGANVLTF. CDR3 DNA sequence: TGTGCCAGCAGCCTCTTAGGCGGGGGGTCTGGGGCCAACGTCCTGACTTTC.

This chain links TRBV2 with TRBJ1-6; D is uncertain. Germline loops: CDR1 SNHLY, CDR2 FYNNEI. V was shortened by 2 bases and J by 0 bases, with 8 bases between the two germline ends. The CDR3 totals 16 residues. This CDR3 reads CASSEWRSSYNSPLHF. The CDR3 bases are TGTGCCAGCAGTGAATGGCGGAGCTCCTATAATTCACCCCTCCACTTT.

The rearrangement joins TRBV20-1 to TRBJ2-3; D is unresolved. The germline gives CDR1 DFQATT, CDR2 SNEGSKA (reference sequence). Trimming took off 3 bases at V and 0 bases at J, with 13 bases between the two ends. CDR3 length equals 15 residues. Here the CDR3 reads CSASLTYSSTDTQYF. The DNA for the CDR3 is TGCAGTGCTAGTCTCACATATTCTAGCACAGATACGCAGTATTTT.

The chain recombines TRBV5-1 with TRBJ2-2; 9 nucleotides agree with TRBD1. CDR1 SGHRS and CDR2 YFSETQ come from the germline V gene. CDR3 length: 15 amino acids. Trimming took 0 bases from V and 3 from J; bases not matched to a gene: 0. As DNA, the CDR3 is TGCGCCAGCAGCTTGGACAGGGGGCACACCGGGGAGCTGTTTTTT. Translation: CASSLDRGHTGELFF.

The rearrangement joins TRBV4-3 to TRBJ2-2; no reliable D call. CDR1 and CDR2 (germline): LGHNA, YSLEER. This CDR3 has 15 amino acids. The V end lost 1 base, the J end lost 0 bases, and 6 bases lay between the germline ends. The CDR3 is CASSQVSANTGELFF. CDR3 nucleotides: TGCGCCAGCAGCCAAGTCTCAGCGAACACCGGGGAGCTGTTTTTT.

The gene calls are TRBV13 and TRBJ1-6, with 8 bases lining up with TRBD1. From germline, CDR1 is PRHDT and CDR2 FYEKMQ (reference sequence). Trimming at V came to 10 bases and at J to 8 bases, leaving 10 bases not matched to a gene. The CDR3 is 14 residues long. CDR3 bases: TGTGCCACCGCCGAGGGACAGGTGTATTCACCCCTCCACTTT. Amino acids: CATAEGQVYSPLHF.

The chain couples TRBV21-1 to TRBJ1-5. TRBV21-1 is a recognized pseudogene. The CDR3 sequence is 17 residues long. CDR3 residues: CASSQRPRGREDQPQHF. In nucleotides, the CDR3 is TGTGCCAGCAGCCAACGACCGCGGGGGCGCGAGGATCAGCCCCAGCATTTT.

This clone was observed a handful of times. DNA of the CDR3: TGCAGTGCTAGTAAAACAGCGGGCTTTCGGGAGCTGTTTTTT. This sequence encodes CSASKTAGFRELFF. V usage is TRBV20-1 and J usage is TRBJ2-2; TRBD2 might be the D (6 bases). CDR3 length: 14 amino acids. Trimming cost V 3 bases and J 9 bases, with 17 bases left between them. The germline V gene has CDR1 DFQATT and CDR2 SNEGSKA (reference sequence).

This clone has just a few counts. The V gene is TRBV18, the J gene TRBJ2-7; 8 nucleotides match TRBD2. Trimming cost V 2 bases and J 3 bases; bases outside gene matches: 3. This CDR3 has 14 residues. Germline V CDR1 and CDR2: KGHSH, LQKENI. The CDR3 DNA follows: TGTGCCAGCTCACCAGGTCGGGGGGGCTACGAGCAGTACTTC. Translating it yields CASSPGRGGYEQYF.

CDR3 bases: TGTGCCAGCAGCCAAGATGTGAGGGTTGAAGCTTTCTTT. Encoded protein: CASSQDVRVEAFF. The V and J genes are TRBV3-1 (or the pseudogene TRBV3-2) and TRBJ1-1; no clear D gene. Germline V gives CDR1 LGHDT, CDR2 YNNKEL (reference sequence). The CDR3 contains 13 residues. Trimming shortened V by 0 bases and J by 7 bases, and 9 bases separated the two germline ends.

V usage is TRBV18 and J usage is TRBJ1-2; 7 bases are shared with TRBD1. With V trimmed by 3 bases and J by 5 bases, 6 bases remained unmatched. The CDR3 covers 14 residues. The germline V gene encodes CDR1 KGHSH and CDR2 LQKENI. CDR3 sequence: CASSPSTGWYGYTF. CDR3 DNA sequence: TGTGCCAGCTCACCCTCGACAGGGTGGTATGGCTACACCTTC.

Only one count was recorded for this clone. V is TRBV6-2 or TRBV6-3 and J is TRBJ2-5, with D perhaps TRBD1 or TRBD2 (5 bases each). The V gene lost 6 bases and the J gene lost 4 bases, with 15 bases spanning the gap. CDR3 length: 14 residues. CDR1 and CDR2 from the germline V gene are MNHEY and SVGEGT. The CDR3 DNA reads as TGTGCCAGCAGCGGGGTAGGGGTGGGAGAGACCCAGTACTTC. This gives the protein CASSGVGVGETQYF.

The chain recombines TRBV21-1 with TRBJ1-6; the D call in the table, TRBD1, was not verified against the DNA. TRBV21-1 counts as a pseudogene. The CDR3 runs to 17 residues. The CDR3: CASSTSKRDRYNSPLHF. Written as DNA, the CDR3 is TGTGCCAGCAGCACCTCGAAAAGGGACAGGTATAATTCACCCCTCCACTTT.

This clone was counted between two and nine times. This chain connects TRBV3-1 (or the pseudogene TRBV3-2) to TRBJ2-2; TRBD1 is a possible D gene (6 bases). Germline CDR1 LGHDT, CDR2 YNNKEL (reference sequence). Trimming removed 1 base from V and 2 bases from J, with 14 bases in between. There are 17 residues in the CDR3. CDR3 in amino acids: CASSQVRQEKNTGELFF. The CDR3 bases are TGTGCCAGCAGCCAAGTCCGACAGGAAAAAAACACCGGGGAGCTGTTTTTT.

V is TRBV27 and J is TRBJ1-2; possibly TRBD1 for D (6 bases). This CDR3 has 14 residues. V gave up 7 bases and J gave up 3 bases, with 15 bases separating them. The V gene's germline CDR1 is MNHEY and CDR2 SMNVEV (reference sequence). Here the CDR3 reads CASTRTSGDYGYTF. The CDR3 bases are TGTGCCAGCACCCGGACCTCAGGGGACTATGGCTACACCTTC.

This clone has only a few counts. The V gene is TRBV3-1 (or the pseudogene TRBV3-2), the J gene TRBJ2-5; D may be TRBD1 (6 bases). CDR1 LGHDT and CDR2 YNNKEL come from the germline V gene (reference sequence). CDR3 length equals 18 residues. Trimming cost V 4 bases and J 0 bases, with 21 bases left between them. The CDR3: CASSLHPPGTTYQETQYF. The CDR3 region has the DNA TGTGCCAGCAGCCTTCATCCCCCCGGGACAACATACCAAGAGACCCAGTACTTC.

This chain connects TRBV19 to TRBJ2-6, with 7 bases identical to TRBD2. V was pared by 7 bases and J by 4 bases, with 10 bases of the junction left unmatched. The CDR3 covers 16 residues. CDR1 and CDR2 from the germline V gene are LNHDA and SQIVND (reference sequence). The CDR3 DNA sequence: TGTGCCAGTAATTTAAAGGGAGGGAGGGGGGCCAACGTCCTGACTTTC. It yields the protein CASNLKGGRGANVLTF.

The V gene is TRBV18, the J gene TRBJ2-4; TRBD1 might be the D (6 bases). V was trimmed by 5 bases and J by 9 bases, leaving 20 bases between them. CDR3 length: 15 residues. From germline, CDR1 is KGHSH and CDR2 LQKENI. The CDR3 spells CASSTTGMGRGIQYF. The CDR3 bases are TGTGCCAGCTCAACAACAGGGATGGGACGCGGCATTCAGTACTTC.

The J gene is TRBJ1-2, the V gene TRBV9; TRBD1 might be the D (6 bases). The CDR3 totals 14 residues. Per the germline V gene, CDR1 is SGDLS and CDR2 is YYNGEE. Trimming removed 0 bases at V and 8 bases at J, with 14 bases between. The CDR3 is CASSVDWGLGGYTF. In DNA, the CDR3 is TGTGCCAGCAGCGTAGATTGGGGGCTGGGCGGCTACACCTTC.